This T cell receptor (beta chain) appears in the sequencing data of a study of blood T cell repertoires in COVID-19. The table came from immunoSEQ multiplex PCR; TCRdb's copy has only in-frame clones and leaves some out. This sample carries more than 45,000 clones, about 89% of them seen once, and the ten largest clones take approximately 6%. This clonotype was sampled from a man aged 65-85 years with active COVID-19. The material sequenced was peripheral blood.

DNA for the CDR3: TGTGCCAGCAGCTCTATGGGAGTCTATGGCTACACCTTC. As protein: CASSSMGVYGYTF. The V and J genes are TRBV5-4 and TRBJ1-2; D ambiguous. V lost 3 bases and J 4 bases, leaving 10 bases between the germline ends. This CDR3 is built from 13 residues. The germline gives CDR1 SGHNT, CDR2 YYREEE (reference sequence).